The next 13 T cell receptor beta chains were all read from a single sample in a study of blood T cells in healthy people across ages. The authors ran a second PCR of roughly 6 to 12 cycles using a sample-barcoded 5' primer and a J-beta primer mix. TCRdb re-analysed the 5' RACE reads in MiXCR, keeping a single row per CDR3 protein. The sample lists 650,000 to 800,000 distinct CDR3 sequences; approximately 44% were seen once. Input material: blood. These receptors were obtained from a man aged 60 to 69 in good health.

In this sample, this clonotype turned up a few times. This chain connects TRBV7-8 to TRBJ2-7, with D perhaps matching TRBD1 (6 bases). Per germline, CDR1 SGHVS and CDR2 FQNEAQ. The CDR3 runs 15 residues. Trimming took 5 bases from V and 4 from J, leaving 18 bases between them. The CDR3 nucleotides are TGTGCCAGCAGCCTACAGGGTATGAGCCCTTACGAGCAGTACTTC. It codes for CASSLQGMSPYEQYF.

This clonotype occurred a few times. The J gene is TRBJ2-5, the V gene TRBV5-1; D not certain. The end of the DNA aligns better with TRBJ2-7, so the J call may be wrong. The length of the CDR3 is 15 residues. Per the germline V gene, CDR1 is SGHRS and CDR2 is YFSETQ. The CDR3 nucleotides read TGCGCCAGCAGCTTGGCGGACGGAACGCGCGACGAGCAGTACTTC. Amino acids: CASSLADGTRDEQYF.

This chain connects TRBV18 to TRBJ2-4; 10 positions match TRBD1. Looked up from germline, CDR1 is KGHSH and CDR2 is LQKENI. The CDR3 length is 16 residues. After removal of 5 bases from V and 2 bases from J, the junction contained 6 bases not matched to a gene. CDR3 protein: CASSGPGQGSKNIQYF. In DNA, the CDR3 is TGTGCCAGCTCAGGACCGGGACAGGGGTCCAAAAACATTCAGTACTTC. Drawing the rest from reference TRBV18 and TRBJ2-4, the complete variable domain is NAGVMQNPRHLVRRRGQEARLRCSPMKGHSHVYWYRQLPEEGLKFMVYLQKENIIDESGMPKERFSAEFPKEGPSILRIQQVVRGDSAAYFCASSGPGQGSKNIQYFGAGTRLSVL.

CDR3: CASSVAGQGDGYTF. The CDR3 DNA is TGTGCCAGCAGCGTAGCTGGACAGGGAGATGGCTACACCTTC. The chain joins TRBV9 to TRBJ1-2, with 8 bases lining up with TRBD1. The V segment lost 0 bases and the J segment 6 bases; nucleotides outside the gene matches: 4. This CDR3 has 14 residues. Germline V CDR1 and CDR2: SGDLS, YYNGEE.

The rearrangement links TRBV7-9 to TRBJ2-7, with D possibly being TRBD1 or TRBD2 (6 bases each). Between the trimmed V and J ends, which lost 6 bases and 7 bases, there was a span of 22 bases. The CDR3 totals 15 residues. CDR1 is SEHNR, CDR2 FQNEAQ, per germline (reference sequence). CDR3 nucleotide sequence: TGTGCCAGCAGGCGTACAGGGTTAGCGGACAATGAGCAGTACTTC. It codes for CASRRTGLADNEQYF.

CDR3 amino acids: CATSREDGARYKNIQYF. In DNA, the CDR3 is TGTGCCACCAGCAGAGAAGACGGGGCGAGATACAAAAACATTCAGTACTTC. The rearrangement joins TRBV15 to TRBJ2-4, with D possibly called TRBD1 or TRBD2 (5 bases each). The V gene lost 0 bases and the J gene lost 3 bases, with 15 bases spanning the gap. This CDR3 has 17 amino acids. Per the germline V gene, CDR1 is LNHNV and CDR2 is YYDKDF (reference sequence).

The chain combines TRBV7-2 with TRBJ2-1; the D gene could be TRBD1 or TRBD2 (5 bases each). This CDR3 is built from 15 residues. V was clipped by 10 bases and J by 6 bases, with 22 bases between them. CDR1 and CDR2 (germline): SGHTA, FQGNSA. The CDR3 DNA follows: TGTGCCACCGATTCCCGGGACCCTCCCCCCAATGAGCAGTTCTTC. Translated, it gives CATDSRDPPPNEQFF. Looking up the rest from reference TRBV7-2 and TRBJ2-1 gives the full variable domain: GAGVSQSPSNKVTEKGKDVELRCDPISGHTALYWYRQSLGQGLEFLIYFQGNSAPDKSGLPSDRFSAERTGGSVSTLTIQRTQQEDSAVYLCATDSRDPPPNEQFFGPGTRLTVL.

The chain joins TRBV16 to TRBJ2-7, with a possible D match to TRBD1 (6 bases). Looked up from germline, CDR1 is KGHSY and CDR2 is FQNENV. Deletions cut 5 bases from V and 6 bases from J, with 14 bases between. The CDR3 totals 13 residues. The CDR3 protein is CASSDRQAGEQYF. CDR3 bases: TGTGCCAGCAGCGATAGACAGGCCGGCGAGCAGTACTTC.

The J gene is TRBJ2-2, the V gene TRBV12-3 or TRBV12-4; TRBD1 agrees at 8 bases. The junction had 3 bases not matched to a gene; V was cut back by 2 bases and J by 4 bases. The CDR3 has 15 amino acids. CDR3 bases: TGTGCCAGCAGTTTATTACAGGGGGTCACCGGGGAGCTGTTTTTT. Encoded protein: CASSLLQGVTGELFF.

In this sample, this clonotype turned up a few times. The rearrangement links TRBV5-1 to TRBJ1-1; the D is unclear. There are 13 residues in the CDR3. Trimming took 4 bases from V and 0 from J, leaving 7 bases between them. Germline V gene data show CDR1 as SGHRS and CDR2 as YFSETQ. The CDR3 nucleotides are TGCGCCAGCAGCCCGTACATGAACACTGAAGCTTTCTTT. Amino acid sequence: CASSPYMNTEAFF.

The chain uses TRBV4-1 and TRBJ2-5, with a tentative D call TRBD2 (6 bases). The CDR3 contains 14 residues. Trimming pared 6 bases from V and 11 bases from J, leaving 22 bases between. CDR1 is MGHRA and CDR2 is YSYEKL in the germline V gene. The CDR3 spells CASSSANGGYEQYF. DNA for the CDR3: TGCGCCAGCAGTAGTGCGAACGGGGGTTATGAGCAGTACTTC.

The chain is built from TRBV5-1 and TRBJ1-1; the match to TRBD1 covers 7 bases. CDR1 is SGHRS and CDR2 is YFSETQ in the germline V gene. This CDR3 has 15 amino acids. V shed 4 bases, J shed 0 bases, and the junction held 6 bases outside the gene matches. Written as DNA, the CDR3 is TGCGCCAGCAGCGTTAACAGGGGCGTGAACACTGAAGCTTTCTTT. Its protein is CASSVNRGVNTEAFF.

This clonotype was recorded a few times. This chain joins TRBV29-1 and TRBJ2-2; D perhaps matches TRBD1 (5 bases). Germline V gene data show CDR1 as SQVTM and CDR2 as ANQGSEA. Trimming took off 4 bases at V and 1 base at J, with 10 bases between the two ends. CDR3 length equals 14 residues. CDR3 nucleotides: TGCAGCGTTGGGGGCACGATGAACACCGGGGAGCTGTTTTTT. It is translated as CSVGGTMNTGELFF.